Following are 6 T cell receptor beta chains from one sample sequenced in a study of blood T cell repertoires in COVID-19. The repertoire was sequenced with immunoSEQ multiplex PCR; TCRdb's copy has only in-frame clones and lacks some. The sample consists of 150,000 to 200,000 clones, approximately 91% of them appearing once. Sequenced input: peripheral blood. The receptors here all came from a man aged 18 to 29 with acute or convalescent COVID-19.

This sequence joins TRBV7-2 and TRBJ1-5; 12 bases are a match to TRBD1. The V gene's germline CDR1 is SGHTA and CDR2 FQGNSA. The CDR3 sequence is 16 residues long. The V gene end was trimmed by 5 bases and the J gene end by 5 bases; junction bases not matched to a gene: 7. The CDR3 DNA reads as TGTGCCAGCAGCCCTAGGGACAGGGGGCAAGATCAGCCCCAGCATTTT. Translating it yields CASSPRDRGQDQPQHF. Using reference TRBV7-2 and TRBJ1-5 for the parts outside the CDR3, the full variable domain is GAGVSQSPSNKVTEKGKDVELRCDPISGHTALYWYRQSLGQGLEFLIYFQGNSAPDKSGLPSDRFSAERTGGSVSTLTIQRTQQEDSAVYLCASSPRDRGQDQPQHFGDGTRLSIL.

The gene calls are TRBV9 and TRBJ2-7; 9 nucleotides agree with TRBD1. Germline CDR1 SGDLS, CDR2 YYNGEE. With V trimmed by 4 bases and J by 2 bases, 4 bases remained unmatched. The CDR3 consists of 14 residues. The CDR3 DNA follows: TGTGCCAGCAGCCTACGGGACAGGGCCTACGAGCAGTACTTC. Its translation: CASSLRDRAYEQYF. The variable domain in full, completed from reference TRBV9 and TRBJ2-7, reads DSGVTQTPKHLITATGQRVTLRCSPRSGDLSVYWYQQSLDQGLQFLIQYYNGEERAKGNILERFSAQQFPDLHSELNLSSLELGDSALYFCASSLRDRAYEQYFGPGTRLTVT.

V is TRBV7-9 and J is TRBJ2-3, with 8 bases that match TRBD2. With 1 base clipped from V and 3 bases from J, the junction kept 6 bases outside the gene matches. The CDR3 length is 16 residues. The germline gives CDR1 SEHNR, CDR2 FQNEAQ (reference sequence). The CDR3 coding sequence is TGTGCCAGCAGCTTAGGTAACGGGGGGGATACAGATACGCAGTATTTT. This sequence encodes CASSLGNGGDTDTQYF.

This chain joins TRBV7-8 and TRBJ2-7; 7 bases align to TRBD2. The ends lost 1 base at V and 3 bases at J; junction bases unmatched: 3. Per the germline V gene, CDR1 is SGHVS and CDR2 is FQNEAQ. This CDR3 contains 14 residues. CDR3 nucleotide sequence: TGTGCCAGCAGCTTAGGTGTAGCGGGCTACGAGCAGTACTTC. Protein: CASSLGVAGYEQYF.

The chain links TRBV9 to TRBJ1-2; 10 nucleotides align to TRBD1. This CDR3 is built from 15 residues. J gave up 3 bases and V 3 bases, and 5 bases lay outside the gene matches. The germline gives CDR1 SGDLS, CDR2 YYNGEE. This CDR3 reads CASSAGTGAYYGYTF. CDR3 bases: TGTGCCAGCAGCGCCGGGACAGGGGCATACTATGGCTACACCTTC.

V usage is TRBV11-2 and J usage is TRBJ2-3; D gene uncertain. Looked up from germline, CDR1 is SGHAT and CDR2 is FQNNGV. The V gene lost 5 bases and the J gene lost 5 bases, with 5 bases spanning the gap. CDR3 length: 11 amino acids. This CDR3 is CASSPRDTQYF. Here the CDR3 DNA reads TGTGCCAGCAGCCCCCGAGATACGCAGTATTTT.